Each of the 10 T cell receptor beta chains below was sequenced from the same sample in a study of Graves' ophthalmopathy and Graves' hyperthyroidism. Scientists amplified the TCR beta CDR3 regions from RNA transcripts. HTBI primers primed a first-round RT-PCR, and a second-round multiplex PCR followed. TCRdb itself ran the multiplex PCR reads through MiXCR, one entry per CDR3 protein. This table holds 200,000 to 300,000 distinct CDR3 sequences, roughly 50% found once. The sample was peripheral blood. The receptors stem from an adult man with Graves' ophthalmopathy.

This clonotype has just one count. The J gene is TRBJ2-7, the V gene TRBV4-1, with 7 bases fitting TRBD2. CDR1 is MGHRA and CDR2 is YSYEKL in the germline V gene. The ends lost 1 base at V and 0 bases at J; junction bases unmatched: 6. The CDR3 has 16 amino acids. This CDR3 reads CASSQGRGTISYEQYF. The CDR3 region has the DNA TGCGCCAGCAGCCAAGGGAGAGGGACTATCTCCTACGAGCAGTACTTC.

This clonotype was seen more than once but under ten times. V gene TRBV2 combines with J gene TRBJ1-4, with TRBD1 matching 11 bases. The CDR3 is made up of 15 amino acids. Germline-derived CDR1 and CDR2 are SNHLY and FYNNEI. With 10 bases clipped from V and 8 bases from J, the junction kept 12 bases outside the gene matches. This CDR3 is CAISDTGTGGEKLFF. In DNA, the CDR3 is TGTGCCATCAGCGACACCGGGACAGGGGGGGAAAAACTGTTTTTT.

This clonotype was counted a few times. The chain uses TRBV20-1 and TRBJ1-1; D gene unclear. The ends were cut back, 5 bases at V and 1 base at J, with 14 bases in the middle. The CDR3 has 14 residues. Germline CDR1 is DFQATT and CDR2 is SNEGSKA (reference sequence). CDR3 DNA sequence: TGCAGTGCTTTACTCTCCCGAGGGAACACTGAAGCTTTCTTT. Its translation: CSALLSRGNTEAFF.

The CDR3 nucleotides are TGCAGCGTTGCCCTTCTTTTGGGGACGCAGTATTTT. This translates into CSVALLLGTQYF. This chain links TRBV29-1 with TRBJ2-3; D is uncertain. V lost 4 bases, J lost 9 bases, and 14 bases lay in between. Germline-derived CDR1 and CDR2 are SQVTM and ANQGSEA. The CDR3 totals 12 residues.

This clonotype was seen more than once but under ten times. The rearrangement links TRBV5-6 to TRBJ1-2; 10 bases align to TRBD1. Losses at the gene ends were 5 bases for V and 5 bases for J; bases not matched to a gene: 6. Looked up from germline, CDR1 is SGHDT and CDR2 is YYEEEE. The CDR3 totals 14 residues. Here the CDR3 DNA reads TGTGCCAGCAGGCAGACAGGGGGCTCGTATGGCTACACCTTC. Translation gives CASRQTGGSYGYTF.

This chain links TRBV9 with TRBJ1-4; D is ambiguous. The CDR3 spans 15 residues. Germline V CDR1 and CDR2: SGDLS, YYNGEE. The V end was cut by 3 bases, the J end by 0 bases, with 9 bases between. In nucleotides, the CDR3 is TGTGCCAGCAGCGCCGGGATAGCAACTAATGAAAAACTGTTTTTT. Translated, it gives CASSAGIATNEKLFF.

The V call is TRBV7-3, the J call TRBJ1-2; TRBD1 agrees at 9 bases. The V gene end was trimmed by 2 bases and the J gene end by 4 bases; junction bases not matched to a gene: 11. This CDR3 comprises 17 residues. Germline values: CDR1 SGHTA, CDR2 FQGTGA. The CDR3 DNA reads TGTGCCAGCAGCTTATTTCCCGCGGGACAGGGTTTCTATGGCTACACCTTC. This gives the protein CASSLFPAGQGFYGYTF.

The chain links TRBV7-4 to TRBJ1-2; D may be TRBD1 (5 bases). Germline values: CDR1 SGHVT, CDR2 SQSDAQ. V lost 1 base to trimming and J lost 2 bases, with 14 bases between them. This CDR3 contains 16 residues. CDR3 residues: CASSLVATGPNYGYTF. The CDR3 DNA reads TGTGCCAGCAGCTTAGTAGCTACGGGGCCCAACTATGGCTACACCTTC.

This clonotype appeared a few times. The chain recombines TRBV10-3 with TRBJ2-7; 8 bases match TRBD2. V was clipped by 6 bases and J by 2 bases; unmatched bases: 6. Germline-derived CDR1 and CDR2 are ENHRY and SYGVKD. The CDR3 runs 14 residues. The CDR3 loop reads CAIRPLAEAYEQYF. The CDR3 DNA sequence: TGTGCCATCAGACCACTAGCGGAGGCCTACGAGCAGTACTTC.

This clonotype was recorded many times. The V and J genes are TRBV29-1 and TRBJ1-1, with no clear D. This CDR3 is built from 13 residues. Germline V gives CDR1 SQVTM, CDR2 ANQGSEA. V gave up 2 bases and J gave up 0 bases, with 7 bases separating them. The CDR3 is CSVERNMNTEAFF. CDR3 coding DNA: TGCAGCGTTGAAAGGAATATGAACACTGAAGCTTTCTTT.